This T cell receptor (beta chain) was documented in a study of T cell responses to AZD1222 COVID-19 vaccine. Study findings and constraints: The reported proportion of spike-specific TCRs targeting unmutated variant regions was nearly half. Across the whole spike, CD4 TCRs peaked at regions 160-218 and 743-854. None of the repertoires were sampled until the peak T cell response had passed.

Worth noting for this clone: Its target is not known.

This table comes from immunoSEQ multiplex PCR, and its TCRdb copy is limited to in-frame clones, with some not included. The table lists 120,000 to 150,000 clones, 88% of them singletons. The receptor's source is an adult in good health. This specimen was peripheral blood, taken on day 0 of AZD1222 vaccination.

The CDR3 nucleotides read TGTGCCAGCAGTTTAAGGAGGGTAGCAACTAATGAAAAACTGTTTTTT. Translating it yields CASSLRRVATNEKLFF. The rearrangement links TRBV28 to TRBJ1-4, with D uncertain. Trimming left V 2 bases short and J 0 bases short, with 10 bases between. The CDR3 has 16 amino acids. The germline CDR1 and CDR2 sequences are MDHEN and SYDVKM.